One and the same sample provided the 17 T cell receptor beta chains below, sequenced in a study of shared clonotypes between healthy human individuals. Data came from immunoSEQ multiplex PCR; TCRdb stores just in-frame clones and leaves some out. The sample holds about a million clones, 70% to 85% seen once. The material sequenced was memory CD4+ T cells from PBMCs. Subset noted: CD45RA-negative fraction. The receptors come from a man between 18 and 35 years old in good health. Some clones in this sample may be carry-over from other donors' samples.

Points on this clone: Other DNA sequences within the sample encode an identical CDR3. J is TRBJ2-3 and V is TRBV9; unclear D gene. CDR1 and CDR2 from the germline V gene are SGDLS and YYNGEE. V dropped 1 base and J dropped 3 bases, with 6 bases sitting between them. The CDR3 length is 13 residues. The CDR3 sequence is CASSVQGTDTQYF. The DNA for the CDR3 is TGTGCCAGCAGCGTACAAGGGACAGATACGCAGTATTTT.

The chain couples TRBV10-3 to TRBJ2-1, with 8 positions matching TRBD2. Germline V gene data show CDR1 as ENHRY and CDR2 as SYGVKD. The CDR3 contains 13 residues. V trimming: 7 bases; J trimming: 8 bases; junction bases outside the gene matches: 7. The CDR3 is CAIKGLDSYEQFF. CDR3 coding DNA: TGTGCCATCAAGGGACTAGATTCTTATGAGCAGTTCTTC.

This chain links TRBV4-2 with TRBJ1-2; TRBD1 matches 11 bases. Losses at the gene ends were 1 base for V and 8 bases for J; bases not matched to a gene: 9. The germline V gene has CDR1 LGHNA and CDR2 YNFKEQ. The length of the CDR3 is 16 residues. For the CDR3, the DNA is TGTGCCAGCAGCCAAGCCGGGACAGGGGGGATGGAGGGCTACACCTTC. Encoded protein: CASSQAGTGGMEGYTF.

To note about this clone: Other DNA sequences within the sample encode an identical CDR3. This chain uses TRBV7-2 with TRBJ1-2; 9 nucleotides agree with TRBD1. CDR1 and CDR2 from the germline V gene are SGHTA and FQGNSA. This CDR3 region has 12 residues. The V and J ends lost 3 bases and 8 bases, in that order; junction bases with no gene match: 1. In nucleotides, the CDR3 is TGTGCCAGCAGCTTCGACAGGGGGGGCTACACCTTC. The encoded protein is CASSFDRGGYTF.

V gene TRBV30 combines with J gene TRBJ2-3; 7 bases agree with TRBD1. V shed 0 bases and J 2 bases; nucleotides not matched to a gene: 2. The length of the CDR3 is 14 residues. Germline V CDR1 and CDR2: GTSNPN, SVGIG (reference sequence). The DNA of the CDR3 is TGTGCCTGGAGTGTTACAGGGGCCACAGATACGCAGTATTTT. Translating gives CAWSVTGATDTQYF.

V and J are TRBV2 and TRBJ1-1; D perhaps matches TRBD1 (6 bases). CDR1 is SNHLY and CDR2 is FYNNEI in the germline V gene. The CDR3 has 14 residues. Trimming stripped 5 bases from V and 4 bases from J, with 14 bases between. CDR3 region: CASSPQGSGTEAFF. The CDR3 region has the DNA TGTGCCAGCAGTCCACAGGGATCGGGCACTGAAGCTTTCTTT.

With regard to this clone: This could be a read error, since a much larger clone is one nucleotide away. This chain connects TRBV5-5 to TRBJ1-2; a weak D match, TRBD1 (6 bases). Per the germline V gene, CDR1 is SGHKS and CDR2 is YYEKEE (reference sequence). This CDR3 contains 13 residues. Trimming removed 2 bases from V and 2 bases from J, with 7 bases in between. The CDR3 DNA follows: TGTGCCAGCAGCTTCGACAGGAACTATGGCTACACCTTC. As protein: CASSFDRNYGYTF.

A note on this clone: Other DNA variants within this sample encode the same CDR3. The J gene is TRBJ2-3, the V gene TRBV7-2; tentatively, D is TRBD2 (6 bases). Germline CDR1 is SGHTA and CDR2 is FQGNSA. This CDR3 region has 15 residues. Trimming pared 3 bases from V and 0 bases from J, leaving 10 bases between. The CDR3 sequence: CASSLAAGSTDTQYF. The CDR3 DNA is TGTGCCAGCAGCTTGGCTGCGGGAAGCACAGATACGCAGTATTTT.

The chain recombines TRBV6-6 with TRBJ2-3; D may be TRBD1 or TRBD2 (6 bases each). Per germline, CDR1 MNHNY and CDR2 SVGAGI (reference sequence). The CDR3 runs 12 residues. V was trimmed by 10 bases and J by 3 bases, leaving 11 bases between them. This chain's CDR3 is CATRGGTDTQYF. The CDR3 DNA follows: TGTGCCACCAGGGGAGGAACAGATACGCAGTATTTT.

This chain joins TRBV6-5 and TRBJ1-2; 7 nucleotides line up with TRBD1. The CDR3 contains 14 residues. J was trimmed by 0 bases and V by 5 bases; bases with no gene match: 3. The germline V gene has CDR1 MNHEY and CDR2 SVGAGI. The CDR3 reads CASSRTGANYGYTF. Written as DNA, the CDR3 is TGTGCCAGCAGTCGTACAGGGGCTAACTATGGCTACACCTTC.

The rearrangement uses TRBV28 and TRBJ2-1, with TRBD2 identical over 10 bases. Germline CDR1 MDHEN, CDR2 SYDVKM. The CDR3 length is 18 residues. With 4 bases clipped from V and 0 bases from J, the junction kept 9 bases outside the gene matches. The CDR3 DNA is TGTGCCAGCAGTTCCGCGGGACTAGCGACGAGCTCCTACAATGAGCAGTTCTTC. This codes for CASSSAGLATSSYNEQFF.

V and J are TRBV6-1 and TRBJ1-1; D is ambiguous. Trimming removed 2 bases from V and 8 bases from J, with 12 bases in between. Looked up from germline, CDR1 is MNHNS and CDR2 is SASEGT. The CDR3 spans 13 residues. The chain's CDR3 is CASSELWAVEAFF. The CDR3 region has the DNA TGTGCCAGCAGTGAACTGTGGGCCGTCGAAGCTTTCTTT.

The CDR3 DNA sequence: TGTGCCAGCAGCCAGATAAGCCAAGAGACCCAGTACTTC. It yields the protein CASSQISQETQYF. This chain uses TRBV5-5 with TRBJ2-5; D not certain. V was trimmed by 4 bases and J by 1 base, leaving 8 bases between them. The CDR3 runs 13 residues. The V gene's germline CDR1 is SGHKS and CDR2 YYEKEE (reference sequence).

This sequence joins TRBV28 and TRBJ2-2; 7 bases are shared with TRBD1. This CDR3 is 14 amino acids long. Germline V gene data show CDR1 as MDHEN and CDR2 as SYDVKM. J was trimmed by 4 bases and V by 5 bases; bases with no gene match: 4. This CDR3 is CASSTRQGTGELFF. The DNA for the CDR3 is TGTGCCAGCAGTACAAGACAGGGCACCGGGGAGCTGTTTTTT.

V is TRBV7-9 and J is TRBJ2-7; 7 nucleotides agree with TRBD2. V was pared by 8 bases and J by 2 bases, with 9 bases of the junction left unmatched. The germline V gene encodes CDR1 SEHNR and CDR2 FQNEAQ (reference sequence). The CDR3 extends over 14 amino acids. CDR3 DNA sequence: TGTGCCAGCGCATTCGGCGGGGGAACCTACGAGCAGTACTTC. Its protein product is CASAFGGGTYEQYF.

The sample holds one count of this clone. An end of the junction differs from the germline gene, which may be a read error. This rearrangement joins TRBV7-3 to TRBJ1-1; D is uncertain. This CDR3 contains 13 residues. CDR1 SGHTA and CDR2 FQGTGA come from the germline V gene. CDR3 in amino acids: CASSLEAHTEAFF. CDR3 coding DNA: TGCGCCAGCAGCTTGGAGGCCCACACTGAAGCTTTCTTT.

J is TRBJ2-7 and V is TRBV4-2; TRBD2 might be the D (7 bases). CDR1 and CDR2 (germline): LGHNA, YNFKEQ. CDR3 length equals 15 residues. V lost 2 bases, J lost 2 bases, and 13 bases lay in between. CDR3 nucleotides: TGTGCCAGCAGCCAAAGGGGGGGTGGGACCTACGAGCAGTACTTC. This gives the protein CASSQRGGGTYEQYF.